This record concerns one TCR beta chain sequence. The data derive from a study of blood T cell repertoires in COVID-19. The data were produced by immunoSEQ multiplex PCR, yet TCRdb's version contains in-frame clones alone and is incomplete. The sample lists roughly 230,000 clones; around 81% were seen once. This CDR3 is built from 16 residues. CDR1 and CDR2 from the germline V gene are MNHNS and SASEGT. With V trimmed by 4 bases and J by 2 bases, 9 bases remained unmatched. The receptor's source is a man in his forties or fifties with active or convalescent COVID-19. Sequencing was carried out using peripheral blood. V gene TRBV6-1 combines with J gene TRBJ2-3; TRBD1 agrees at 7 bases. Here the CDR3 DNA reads TGTGCCAGCAGTGCCACAGGGGCCCACCCCACAGATACGCAGTATTTT. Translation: CASSATGAHPTDTQYF.